The 11 T cell receptor beta chains given below trace back to one sample, sequenced in a study of shared clonotypes between healthy human individuals. Assay: immunoSEQ multiplex PCR; the TCRdb copy retains only in-frame clones and omits some. The sample lists hundreds of thousands of clones; around 76% were seen once. The sample taken for sequencing was PBMCs. Every receptor here comes from a woman aged 40 to 50 in good health. Some clones in this sample may be carry-over from other donors' samples.

CDR3: CASKRAQSYNEQFF. The CDR3 coding sequence is TGTGCCAGCAAGAGGGCCCAATCCTACAATGAGCAGTTCTTC. This chain uses TRBV5-4 with TRBJ2-1; the D gene is possibly TRBD2 (5 bases). Per the germline V gene, CDR1 is SGHNT and CDR2 is YYREEE (reference sequence). The CDR3 runs 14 residues. The V end was cut by 6 bases, the J end by 1 base, with 11 bases between. Full variable domain (rest looked up from reference TRBV5-4 and TRBJ2-1): ETGVTQSPTHLIKTRGQQVTLRCSSQSGHNTVSWYQQALGQGPQFIFQYYREEENGRGNFPPRFSGLQFPNYSSELNVNALELDDSALYLCASKRAQSYNEQFFGPGTRLTVL.

The chain has TRBV27 and TRBJ2-7; 7 bases line up with TRBD1. The V and J ends lost 3 bases and 2 bases, in that order; junction bases with no gene match: 7. Germline-derived CDR1 and CDR2 are MNHEY and SMNVEV (reference sequence). This CDR3 is built from 15 residues. DNA of the CDR3: TGTGCCAGCAGTTTTTTCCCCGACAGGGCCTACGAGCAGTACTTC. Translation: CASSFFPDRAYEQYF.

This clone appeared once. A far larger clone is only one base removed, so a read error is likely. The chain recombines TRBV29-1 with TRBJ2-7; TRBD2 might be the D (7 bases). V was cut by 5 bases and J by 0 bases, with 11 bases left in between. The CDR3 has 13 amino acids. The germline CDR1 and CDR2 sequences are SQVTM and ANQGSEA. The CDR3 loop reads CSVKGDYSYEQYF. Written as DNA, the CDR3 is TGCAGCGTTAAGGGGGACTACTCCTACGAGCAGTACTTC.

This chain uses TRBV28 with TRBJ2-5; 8 nucleotides line up with TRBD2. This CDR3 is 16 amino acids long. The germline CDR1 and CDR2 sequences are MDHEN and SYDVKM. The junction had 10 bases not matched to a gene; V was cut back by 3 bases and J by 4 bases. In nucleotides, the CDR3 is TGTGCCAGCAGTTTCCCTCCGGCGGGAGGTTCAGAGACCCAGTACTTC. Translating gives CASSFPPAGGSETQYF.

The chain couples TRBV7-8 to TRBJ2-3; D might be TRBD1 (5 bases). The CDR3 spans 14 residues. CDR1 is SGHVS, CDR2 FQNEAQ, per germline. Trimming cost V 3 bases and J 6 bases, with 13 bases left between them. CDR3 sequence: CASSFVQDGDTQYF. The CDR3 nucleotides read TGTGCCAGCAGCTTTGTACAGGATGGGGATACGCAGTATTTT.

This CDR3 is CASGAETYNEQFF. Here the CDR3 DNA reads TGTGCCAGCGGGGCGGAGACTTACAATGAGCAGTTCTTC. V gene TRBV2 combines with J gene TRBJ2-1; weak D call: TRBD1 (5 bases). V gave up 8 bases and J gave up 4 bases, with 12 bases separating them. The CDR3 runs to 13 residues. From germline, CDR1 is SNHLY and CDR2 FYNNEI.

The J gene is TRBJ1-4, the V gene TRBV19; no clear D. Per the germline V gene, CDR1 is LNHDA and CDR2 is SQIVND (reference sequence). Trimming shortened V by 2 bases and J by 4 bases, and 11 bases separated the two germline ends. The CDR3 loop spans 15 amino acids. Written as DNA, the CDR3 is TGTGCCAGTAGTATAAATGGCCACCTTAATGAAAAACTGTTTTTT. It encodes CASSINGHLNEKLFF.

Remarks on this clone: A far larger clone differs by one base, so this is likely a read error. The chain is built from TRBV30 and TRBJ2-6; D remains ambiguous. The length of the CDR3 is 13 residues. The germline V gene has CDR1 GTSNPN and CDR2 SVGIG (reference sequence). V was pared by 8 bases and J by 2 bases, with 10 bases between. Written as DNA, the CDR3 is TGTGCCGGAAGGGTTGCTGGGGCCAACGTCCTGACTTTC. Its translation: CAGRVAGANVLTF.

V is TRBV7-9 and J is TRBJ1-4, with 9 bases that match TRBD1. The V and J ends lost 5 bases and 8 bases, in that order; junction bases with no gene match: 18. There are 18 residues in the CDR3. The germline gives CDR1 SEHNR, CDR2 FQNEAQ (reference sequence). The CDR3 nucleotides are TGTGCCAGCAGCGCCCCTCCGGGGACAGGGAGTTTGTGGGAAAAACTGTTTTTT. Its translation: CASSAPPGTGSLWEKLFF.

Comment on this clone: One end of the junction fails to match germline, which may point to a read error. The rearrangement uses TRBV11-1 and TRBJ2-1; perhaps TRBD1 as D (6 bases). This CDR3 has 13 residues. CDR1 SGHAT and CDR2 FQDESV come from the germline V gene (reference sequence). This CDR3 is CAGSSEGDGEQFF. The CDR3 DNA sequence: TGTGCCGGCAGCTCCGAGGGGGACGGTGAGCAGTTCTTC. Supplemented by reference TRBV11-1 and TRBJ2-1, the full variable domain reads EAEVAQSPRYKITEKSQAVAFWCDPISGHATLYWYRQILGQGPELLVQFQDESVVDDSQLPKDRFSAERLKGVDSTLKIQPAELGDSAMYLCAGSSEGDGEQFFGPGTRLTVL.

This clone was observed a handful of times. The chain couples TRBV5-1 to TRBJ2-1, with TRBD2 identical over 14 bases. CDR1 and CDR2 from the germline V gene are SGHRS and YFSETQ. The CDR3 runs 15 residues. Germline trimming cut 4 bases from V and 8 bases from J; bases unmatched to any gene: 5. CDR3 coding DNA: TGCGCCAGCAGCACCGGGACTAGCGGGAGTTATGAGCAGTTCTTC. Protein sequence: CASSTGTSGSYEQFF.